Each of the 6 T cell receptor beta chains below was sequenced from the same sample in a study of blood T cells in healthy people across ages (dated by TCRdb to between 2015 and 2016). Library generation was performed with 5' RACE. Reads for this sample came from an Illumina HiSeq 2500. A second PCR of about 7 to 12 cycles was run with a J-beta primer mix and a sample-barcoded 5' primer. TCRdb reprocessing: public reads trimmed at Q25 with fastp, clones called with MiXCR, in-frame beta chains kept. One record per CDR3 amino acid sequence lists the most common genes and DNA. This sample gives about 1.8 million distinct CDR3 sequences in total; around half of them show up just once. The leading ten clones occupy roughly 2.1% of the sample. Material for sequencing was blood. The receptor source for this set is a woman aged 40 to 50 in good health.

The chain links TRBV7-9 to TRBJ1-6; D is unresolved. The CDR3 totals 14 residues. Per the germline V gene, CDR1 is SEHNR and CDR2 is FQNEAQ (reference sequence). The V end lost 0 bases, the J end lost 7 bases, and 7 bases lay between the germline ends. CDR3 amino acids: CASSLAGWNSPLHF. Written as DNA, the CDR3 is TGTGCCAGCAGCTTAGCGGGGTGGAATTCACCCCTCCACTTT.

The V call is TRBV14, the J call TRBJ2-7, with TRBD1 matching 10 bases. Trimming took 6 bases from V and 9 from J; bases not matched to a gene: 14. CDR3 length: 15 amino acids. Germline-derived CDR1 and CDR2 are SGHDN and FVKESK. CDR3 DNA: TGTGCCAGCAGTCCTGGGGACAGGGGACTCGACGTGCAGTACTTC. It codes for CASSPGDRGLDVQYF.

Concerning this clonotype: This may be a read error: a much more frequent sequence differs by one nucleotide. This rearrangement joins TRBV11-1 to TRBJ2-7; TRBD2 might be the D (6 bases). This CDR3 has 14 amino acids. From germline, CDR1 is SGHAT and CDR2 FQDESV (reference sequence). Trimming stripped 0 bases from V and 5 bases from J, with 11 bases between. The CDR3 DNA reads TGTGCCAGCAGCTTAGCTGGGGGGAACGACGAGCAGTACTTC. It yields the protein CASSLAGGNDEQYF.

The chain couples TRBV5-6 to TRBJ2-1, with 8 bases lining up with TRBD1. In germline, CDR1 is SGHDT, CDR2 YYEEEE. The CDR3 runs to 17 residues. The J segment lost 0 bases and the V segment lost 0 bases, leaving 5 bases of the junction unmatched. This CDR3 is CASSLGTGPSSYNEQFF. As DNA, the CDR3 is TGTGCCAGCAGCTTGGGGACAGGGCCTAGCTCCTACAATGAGCAGTTCTTC.

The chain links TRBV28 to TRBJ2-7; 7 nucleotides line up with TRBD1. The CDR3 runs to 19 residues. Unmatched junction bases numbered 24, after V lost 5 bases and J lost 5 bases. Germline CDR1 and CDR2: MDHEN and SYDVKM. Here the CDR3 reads CASSPWGQPRLSWDDEQYF. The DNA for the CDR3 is TGTGCCAGCAGTCCATGGGGACAGCCCCGACTCTCGTGGGACGACGAGCAGTACTTC. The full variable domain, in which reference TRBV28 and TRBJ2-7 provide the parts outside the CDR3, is DVKVTQSSRYLVKRTGEKVFLECVQDMDHENMFWYRQDPGLGLRLIYFSYDVKMKEKGDIPEGYSVSREKKERFSLILESASTNQTSMYLCASSPWGQPRLSWDDEQYFGPGTRLTVT.

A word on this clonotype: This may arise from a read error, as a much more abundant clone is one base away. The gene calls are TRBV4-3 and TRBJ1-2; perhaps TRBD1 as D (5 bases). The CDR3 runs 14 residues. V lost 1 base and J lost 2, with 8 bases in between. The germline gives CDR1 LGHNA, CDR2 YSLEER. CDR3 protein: CASSQGQRNYGYTF. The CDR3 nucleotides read TGCGCCAGCAGCCAAGGACAGCGGAACTATGGCTACACCTTC.